Below are 23 T cell receptor beta chains sequenced from a single sample in a study of cytomegalovirus exposure and HLA in healthy donors. PCR amplification relied on 60 Vbeta primers (plus 13 Jbeta primers). Assay used: immunoSEQ multiplex PCR; TCRdb lists only in-frame clones, some missing. The profile shows approximately 170,000 clones, 80% to 90% of them singletons. The sequenced sample was PBMCs. The receptor set was obtained from a male donor in good health and CMV-seronegative.

This clone has a single count. V is TRBV7-2 and J is TRBJ2-6; D is possibly TRBD2 (6 bases). The CDR3 has 19 amino acids. Germline V lookup: CDR1 SGHTA, CDR2 FQGNSA. Trimming left V 0 bases short and J 1 base short, with 16 bases between. CDR3 in DNA: TGTGCCAGCAGCTTAGCGGGACGGGGGAGAGGTTCTGGGGCCAACGTCCTGACTTTC. Translation gives CASSLAGRGRGSGANVLTF.

The J gene is TRBJ2-7, the V gene TRBV30; D uncertain. V was trimmed by 4 bases and J by 1 base, leaving 8 bases between them. The CDR3 extends over 12 amino acids. CDR1 GTSNPN and CDR2 SVGIG come from the germline V gene (reference sequence). CDR3 residues: CAWKRSSYEQYF. CDR3 nucleotides: TGTGCCTGGAAGCGCTCTTCCTACGAGCAGTACTTC.

V usage is TRBV7-6 and J usage is TRBJ2-7; 10 bases line up with TRBD2. The length of the CDR3 is 14 residues. Trimming at V came to 5 bases and at J to 6 bases, leaving 7 bases not matched to a gene. CDR1 and CDR2 (germline): SGHVS, FNYEAQ. This CDR3 reads CASSNRTSGGEQYF. The CDR3 bases are TGTGCCAGCAGCAACCGGACTAGCGGCGGCGAGCAGTACTTC.

This clone was detected a few times. The V gene is TRBV4-1, the J gene TRBJ1-2; D possibly corresponds to TRBD1 (5 bases). The CDR3 is 13 residues long. Germline CDR1 is MGHRA and CDR2 is YSYEKL. Trimming removed 5 bases at V and 7 bases at J, with 14 bases between. The CDR3 reads CASSSQGLSGYTF. The CDR3 DNA sequence: TGCGCCAGCAGCTCTCAGGGTCTCAGTGGCTACACCTTC.

The rearrangement uses TRBV6-1 and TRBJ1-6, with D maybe TRBD1 (6 bases). Germline V gene data show CDR1 as MNHNS and CDR2 as SASEGT. The V end lost 3 bases, the J end lost 10 bases, and 16 bases lay between the germline ends. The CDR3 consists of 15 residues. DNA of the CDR3: TGTGCCAGCAGTGACCGGGACACTTTTTCCTCACCCCTCCACTTT. Translated, it gives CASSDRDTFSSPLHF.

This clone appeared a few times. V usage is TRBV7-8 and J usage is TRBJ1-1; 8 bases match TRBD1. The CDR3 length is 16 residues. V lost 1 base to trimming and J lost 3 bases; unmatched junction nucleotides: 7. Germline-derived CDR1 and CDR2 are SGHVS and FQNEAQ. CDR3 loop: CASSLDGTGIHTEAFF. For the CDR3, the DNA is TGTGCCAGCAGCTTAGACGGGACAGGAATCCACACTGAAGCTTTCTTT.

The chain couples TRBV7-9 to TRBJ2-1; 13 nucleotides agree with TRBD2. The V and J ends lost 4 bases and 10 bases, in that order; junction bases with no gene match: 7. Germline V gives CDR1 SEHNR, CDR2 FQNEAQ (reference sequence). The length of the CDR3 is 15 residues. The CDR3 region has the DNA TGTGCCAGCAGCTCGTCGACTAGCGGGAGGCCCGAGCAGTTCTTC. Protein product: CASSSSTSGRPEQFF.

The J gene is TRBJ2-5, the V gene TRBV5-6, with 9 bases identical to TRBD1. The CDR3 runs to 15 residues. Unmatched junction bases numbered 7, after V lost 4 bases and J lost 3 bases. Germline CDR1 SGHDT, CDR2 YYEEEE. Here the CDR3 reads CASSPSGQGKETQYF. As DNA, the CDR3 is TGTGCCAGCAGCCCGTCGGGACAGGGAAAAGAGACCCAGTACTTC. The complete variable domain, with remaining parts taken from reference TRBV5-6 and TRBJ2-5, reads DAGVTQSPTHLIKTRGQQVTLRCSPKSGHDTVSWYQQALGQGPQFIFQYYEEEERQRGNFPDRFSGHQFPNYSSELNVNALLLGDSALYLCASSPSGQGKETQYFGPGTRLLVL.

This clone was recorded once. J is TRBJ2-5 and V is TRBV5-6; 8 bases fit TRBD2. The CDR3 has 17 residues. The junction had 15 bases not matched to a gene; V was cut back by 4 bases and J by 4 bases. CDR1 and CDR2 from the germline V gene are SGHDT and YYEEEE. The CDR3 loop is CASSRVAGPGRGETQYF. DNA for the CDR3: TGTGCCAGCAGCCGAGTAGCGGGACCAGGCCGAGGAGAGACCCAGTACTTC. The full variable domain, rest sourced from reference TRBV5-6 and TRBJ2-5, is DAGVTQSPTHLIKTRGQQVTLRCSPKSGHDTVSWYQQALGQGPQFIFQYYEEEERQRGNFPDRFSGHQFPNYSSELNVNALLLGDSALYLCASSRVAGPGRGETQYFGPGTRLLVL.

The rearrangement joins TRBV18 to TRBJ1-3; possible D gene TRBD1, 5 bases. This CDR3 region has 19 residues. Between the trimmed V and J ends, which lost 0 bases and 0 bases, there was a span of 18 bases. CDR1 is KGHSH, CDR2 LQKENI, per germline. CDR3 coding DNA: TGTGCCAGCTCACCACCTAGAGACAGATACTGGAGCTCTGGAAACACCATATATTTT. This codes for CASSPPRDRYWSSGNTIYF.

The CDR3 DNA sequence: TGCAGCGTTGATACAGGGGAAACTAATGAAAAACTGTTTTTT. Amino acids: CSVDTGETNEKLFF. V and J are TRBV29-1 and TRBJ1-4; 7 nucleotides align to TRBD1. V was pared by 3 bases and J by 1 base, with 2 bases of the junction left unmatched. Germline values: CDR1 SQVTM, CDR2 ANQGSEA. The CDR3 spans 14 residues. The complete variable domain, with remaining parts taken from reference TRBV29-1 and TRBJ1-4, reads SAVISQKPSRDICQRGTSLTIQCQVDSQVTMMFWYRQQPGQSLTLIATANQGSEATYESGFVIDKFPISRPNLTFSTLTVSNMSPEDSSIYLCSVDTGETNEKLFFGSGTQLSVL.

The rearrangement links TRBV10-3 to TRBJ1-6; tentative D call: TRBD1 (6 bases). CDR3 length: 14 amino acids. Trimming stripped 6 bases from V and 3 bases from J, with 9 bases between. Germline loops: CDR1 ENHRY, CDR2 SYGVKD. In DNA, the CDR3 is TGTGCCATCAGGGACAGTAACTATAATTCACCCCTCCACTTT. Encoded protein: CAIRDSNYNSPLHF.

This clone appeared a single time. V usage is TRBV28 and J usage is TRBJ2-7; 9 nucleotides line up with TRBD2. The junction had 3 bases not matched to a gene; V was cut back by 4 bases and J by 5 bases. The CDR3 loop spans 13 amino acids. The germline V gene has CDR1 MDHEN and CDR2 SYDVKM. CDR3: CASSWVAGDEQYF. The CDR3 nucleotides read TGTGCCAGCAGTTGGGTAGCGGGGGACGAGCAGTACTTC.

The chain links TRBV19 to TRBJ2-1, with 7 bases matching TRBD1. V dropped 6 bases and J dropped 2; count of bases not matched to a gene: 7. The CDR3 spans 15 residues. The germline gives CDR1 LNHDA, CDR2 SQIVND (reference sequence). This CDR3 is CASSGRQGPYNEQFF. Written as DNA, the CDR3 is TGTGCCAGTAGCGGCCGACAGGGACCCTACAATGAGCAGTTCTTC. The full variable domain, its missing parts supplied by reference TRBV19 and TRBJ2-1, is DGGITQSPKYLFRKEGQNVTLSCEQNLNHDAMYWYRQDPGQGLRLIYYSQIVNDFQKGDIAEGYSVSREKKESFPLTVTSAQKNPTAFYLCASSGRQGPYNEQFFGPGTRLTVL.

This chain joins TRBV5-1 and TRBJ2-5, with TRBD2 as a possible D gene (6 bases). CDR1 SGHRS and CDR2 YFSETQ come from the germline V gene. V dropped 0 bases and J dropped 2 bases, with 11 bases sitting between them. The CDR3 extends over 15 amino acids. CDR3 nucleotide sequence: TGCGCCAGCAGCTTGGAAACGGGGGTACAAGAGACCCAGTACTTC. Translating it yields CASSLETGVQETQYF.

This clone was found a few times. The V and J genes are TRBV10-3 and TRBJ1-4; D ambiguous. V shed 0 bases and J shed 8 bases, with 13 bases lying between them. Germline CDR1 ENHRY, CDR2 SYGVKD. This CDR3 is 15 amino acids long. The DNA for the CDR3 is TGTGCCATCAGTGAGTCTAGCGGGGAAAGGGAAAAACTGTTTTTT. This gives the protein CAISESSGEREKLFF.

The chain joins TRBV9 to TRBJ2-7, with D perhaps matching TRBD1 (6 bases). The V gene's germline CDR1 is SGDLS and CDR2 YYNGEE. Trimming stripped 0 bases from V and 3 bases from J, with 10 bases between. This CDR3 contains 14 residues. This CDR3 reads CASSVGGQDYEQYF. CDR3 in DNA: TGTGCCAGCAGCGTAGGGGGACAAGACTACGAGCAGTACTTC.

The genes are TRBV7-3 and TRBJ1-6, with TRBD1 identical over 7 bases. Germline V CDR1 and CDR2: SGHTA, FQGTGA. The CDR3 covers 14 residues. V shed 9 bases and J 6 bases; nucleotides not matched to a gene: 8. CDR3 amino acids: CASRQGGSNSPLHF. The DNA of the CDR3 is TGTGCCAGTCGACAGGGCGGCTCTAATTCACCCCTCCACTTT. Full variable domain (rest looked up from reference TRBV7-3 and TRBJ1-6): GAGVSQTPSNKVTEKGKYVELRCDPISGHTALYWYRQSLGQGPEFLIYFQGTGAADDSGLPNDRFFAVRPEGSVSTLKIQRTERGDSAVYLCASRQGGSNSPLHFGNGTRLTVT.

V usage is TRBV7-6 and J usage is TRBJ2-7, with D maybe TRBD2 (6 bases). Trimming removed 1 base from V and 2 bases from J, with 12 bases in between. This CDR3 has 15 amino acids. Germline values: CDR1 SGHVS, CDR2 FNYEAQ. CDR3 nucleotides: TGTGCCAGCAGCTTAGGTCGGGGGTCTACCTACGAGCAGTACTTC. This gives the protein CASSLGRGSTYEQYF.

This clone was recorded a few times. The chain combines TRBV18 with TRBJ2-1; D is perhaps TRBD1 (6 bases). Per the germline V gene, CDR1 is KGHSH and CDR2 is LQKENI. V was trimmed by 4 bases and J by 6 bases, leaving 10 bases between them. The CDR3 is made up of 13 amino acids. CDR3 residues: CASSLDSINEQFF. CDR3 coding DNA: TGTGCCAGCTCACTGGACAGTATCAATGAGCAGTTCTTC. The whole variable domain, filled in from reference TRBV18 and TRBJ2-1, reads NAGVMQNPRHLVRRRGQEARLRCSPMKGHSHVYWYRQLPEEGLKFMVYLQKENIIDESGMPKERFSAEFPKEGPSILRIQQVVRGDSAAYFCASSLDSINEQFFGPGTRLTVL.

V usage is TRBV5-1 and J usage is TRBJ1-4; 7 positions match TRBD1. From germline, CDR1 is SGHRS and CDR2 YFSETQ. V gave up 0 bases and J gave up 0 bases; unmatched junction bases: 2. CDR3 length: 16 residues. The CDR3 DNA follows: TGCGCCAGCAGCTTGGCAGGGGGTGCAACTAATGAAAAACTGTTTTTT. Amino acids: CASSLAGGATNEKLFF.

This chain joins TRBV5-1 and TRBJ2-2; 7 bases align to TRBD1. J was trimmed by 3 bases and V by 6 bases; bases with no gene match: 11. The germline V gene has CDR1 SGHRS and CDR2 YFSETQ. The CDR3 totals 16 residues. The CDR3 sequence is CASTMTGRADTGELFF. The CDR3 nucleotides are TGCGCCAGCACCATGACAGGGCGGGCGGACACCGGGGAGCTGTTTTTT.

This clone has only a few counts. The chain links TRBV7-6 to TRBJ2-2; 8 bases match TRBD2. This CDR3 is 14 amino acids long. The V gene end was trimmed by 6 bases and the J gene end by 1 base; junction bases not matched to a gene: 1. The germline V gene encodes CDR1 SGHVS and CDR2 FNYEAQ. Written as DNA, the CDR3 is TGTGCCAGCAGGGCGGGGGGGAACACCGGGGAGCTGTTTTTT. As protein: CASRAGGNTGELFF.